The 5 T cell receptor beta chains below were found in one sample sequenced in a study of T cell changes during pregnancy in multiple sclerosis (dated by TCRdb to about 2019). To prepare the library, the immunoSEQ multiplex PCR assay was applied. TCRdb holds this immuneACCESS table with in-frame rearrangements only. Some clones are missing; in checked studies, unresolved V genes explain under half, and the rest has no known cause. The sample profile shows tens of thousands of clones; around 94% of them were found once. 2.5% of the sample is held by the ten biggest clonotypes. The sample was CD8+ T cells from peripheral blood mononuclear cells, taken after pregnancy. These receptors were collected from a female donor with multiple sclerosis, enrolled in a pregnancy study.

The sample holds one count of this clone. The rearrangement links TRBV11-2 to TRBJ1-1; D is possibly TRBD1 (6 bases). This CDR3 comprises 13 residues. Between the trimmed V and J ends, which lost 5 bases and 4 bases, there was a span of 11 bases. In germline, CDR1 is SGHAT, CDR2 FQNNGV. CDR3 sequence reads: CASSIRTVTEAFF. The CDR3 DNA reads as TGTGCCAGCAGCATCCGGACAGTCACTGAAGCTTTCTTT.

V gene TRBV7-6 combines with J gene TRBJ2-7, with 12 bases identical to TRBD1. V lost 5 bases to trimming and J lost 11 bases; unmatched junction nucleotides: 10. The CDR3 is 14 amino acids. The germline CDR1 and CDR2 sequences are SGHVS and FNYEAQ. Written as DNA, the CDR3 is TGTGCCAGCAGCCCTTCCGGGGGGACAGGGGGCGAGTACTTC. It yields the protein CASSPSGGTGGEYF.

The chain has TRBV29-1 and TRBJ2-1; 10 bases are shared with TRBD2. V lost 3 bases, J lost 2 bases, and 7 bases stayed unmatched. This CDR3 is built from 16 residues. The germline gives CDR1 SQVTM, CDR2 ANQGSEA. In DNA, the CDR3 is TGCAGCGTTGATTTTACGAGCGGGAGGGCCTACAATGAGCAGTTCTTC. Translating it yields CSVDFTSGRAYNEQFF.

The chain recombines TRBV27 with TRBJ2-2; 11 bases are shared with TRBD1. The germline CDR1 and CDR2 sequences are MNHEY and SMNVEV (reference sequence). Trimming removed 4 bases from V and 5 bases from J; junction bases left unmatched: 3. The CDR3 is made up of 15 amino acids. The CDR3 DNA reads as TGTGCCAGCAGTTGGACAGGGGGCCTGACCGGGGAGCTGTTTTTT. It specifies CASSWTGGLTGELFF.

The V gene is TRBV19, the J gene TRBJ2-7, with 7 bases matching TRBD1. This CDR3 has 14 residues. The V segment lost 7 bases and the J segment 0 bases; nucleotides outside the gene matches: 6. Per the germline V gene, CDR1 is LNHDA and CDR2 is SQIVND (reference sequence). The CDR3 DNA sequence: TGTGCCAGTACCCTGACAGGGAGCTCCTACGAGCAGTACTTC. Residues: CASTLTGSSYEQYF.